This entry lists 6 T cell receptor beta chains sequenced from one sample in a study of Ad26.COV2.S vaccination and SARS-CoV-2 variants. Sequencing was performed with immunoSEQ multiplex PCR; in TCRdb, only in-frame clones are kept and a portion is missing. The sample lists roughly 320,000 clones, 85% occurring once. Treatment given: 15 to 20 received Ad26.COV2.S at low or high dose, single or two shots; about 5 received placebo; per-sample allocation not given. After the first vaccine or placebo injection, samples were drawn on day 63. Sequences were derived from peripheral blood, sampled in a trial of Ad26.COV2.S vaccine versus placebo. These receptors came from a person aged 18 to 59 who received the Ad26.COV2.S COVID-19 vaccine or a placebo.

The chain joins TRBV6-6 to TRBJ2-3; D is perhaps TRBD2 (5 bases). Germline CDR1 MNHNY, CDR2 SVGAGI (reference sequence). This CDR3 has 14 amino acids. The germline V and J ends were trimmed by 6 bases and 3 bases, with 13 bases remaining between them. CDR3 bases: TGTGCCAGCAGGGCCGTGGGGAGTACAGATACGCAGTATTTT. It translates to CASRAVGSTDTQYF.

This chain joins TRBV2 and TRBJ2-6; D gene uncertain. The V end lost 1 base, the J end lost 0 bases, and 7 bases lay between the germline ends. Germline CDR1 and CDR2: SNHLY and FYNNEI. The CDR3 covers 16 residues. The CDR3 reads CASSEGAASGANVLTF. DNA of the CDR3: TGTGCCAGCAGTGAAGGGGCGGCCTCTGGGGCCAACGTCCTGACTTTC.

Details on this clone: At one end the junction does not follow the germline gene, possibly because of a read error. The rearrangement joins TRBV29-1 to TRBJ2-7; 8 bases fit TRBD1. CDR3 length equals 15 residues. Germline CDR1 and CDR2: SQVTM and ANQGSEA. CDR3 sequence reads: CSVVRGTGALGEQHF. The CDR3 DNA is TGCAGCGTTGTTCGCGGGACAGGCGCGCTTGGGGAGCAGCACTTC.

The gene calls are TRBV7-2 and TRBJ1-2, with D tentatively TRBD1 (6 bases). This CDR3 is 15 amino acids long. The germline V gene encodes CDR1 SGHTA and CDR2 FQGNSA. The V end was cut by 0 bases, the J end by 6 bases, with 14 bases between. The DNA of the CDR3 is TGTGCCAGCAGCTTAGCGCCTAGGGGGGACCATGGCTACACCTTC. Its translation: CASSLAPRGDHGYTF.

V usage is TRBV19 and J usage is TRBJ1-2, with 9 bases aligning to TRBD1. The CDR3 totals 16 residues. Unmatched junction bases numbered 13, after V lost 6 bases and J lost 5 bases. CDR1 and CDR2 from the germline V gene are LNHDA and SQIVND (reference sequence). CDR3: CASSPPLGQGLYGYTF. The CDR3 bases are TGTGCCAGTAGCCCTCCCCTCGGACAGGGGCTGTATGGCTACACCTTC.

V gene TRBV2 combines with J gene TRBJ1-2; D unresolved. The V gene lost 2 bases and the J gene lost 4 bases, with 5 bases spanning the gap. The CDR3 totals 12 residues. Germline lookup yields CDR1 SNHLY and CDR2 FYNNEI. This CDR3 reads CASSEQPYGYTF. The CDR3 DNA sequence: TGTGCCAGCAGTGAACAGCCCTATGGCTACACCTTC.